This record concerns one T cell receptor beta chain sequence. Its antigen is not yet known. Per-base quality was not reported, and no clone a single base away is much larger than it. This sample is part of a study of regulatory T cells in long-lasting Graves disease (dated by TCRdb to 2020 to 2023). A note on the overall study: Newly diagnosed Graves' disease patients had taken antithyroid drugs for less than 3 months. This study used TCR sequencing and RNA sequencing of peripheral blood to compare persistent Graves' disease patients against newly diagnosed Graves' disease patients. The study was conducted in China and was registered as a clinical trial. TCR sequencing covered roughly 13 persistent and 20 newly diagnosed Graves' disease patients, about 35 samples in total.

Study-wide findings and limitations: Patients with persistent disease shared more public clonotypes (about 2,500) than newly diagnosed patients did (966). Only the TCR beta chain was sequenced and analyzed. Because the primary lesion, thyroid tissue, could not be accessed, the study looked at peripheral blood alone. The small sample size was acknowledged by the authors as a limitation that may reduce accuracy. TRBV28, TRBJ1-2 and TRBJ2-5 were preferentially used in persistent disease, while TRBV20-1 and TRBJ2-1 were favored in newly diagnosed disease. Compared with newly diagnosed patients, patients with persistent Graves' disease had lower TCR Shannon entropy and fewer highly expanded clones, which suggests clonal expansion.

V is clipped by 6 bases and J by 2 bases, and the sequence between their germline boundaries is 11 bases long. For CDR1 and CDR2, the germline V gene lists KGHSH and LQKENI. From the cysteine up to the phenylalanine, the CDR3 has a length of 13 residues. The kept DNA is CDR3 alone, 39 bases in frame from the first base. The time point label here, explained by the study, means: newly diagnosed GD, antithyroid drugs for less than 3 months. For both TCR sequencing and RNA sequencing, RNA was extracted from PBMCs using TRIzol. The diagnosis of Graves' disease was made according to American Thyroid Association guidelines. The patients came from an endocrinology department in Xi'an, China. Each patient gave 7.5 to 10 milliliters of peripheral blood, collected in an EDTA anticoagulant tube. PBMCs were isolated by Ficoll Paque Plus density gradient separation without further T cell sorting. An Agilent 2100 Bioanalyzer and agarose gel were used to assess RNA quality, and a NanoDrop 2000 was used to measure RNA concentration.

Libraries were prepared through multiplex PCR. TCRdb names Illumina HiSeq 4000 as the instrument used. iRepertoire HTBI primers and Arm-PCR amplification of CDR3 regions were used to construct TCR beta libraries. Before sequencing, the PCR products went through gel purification. In the source study's methods: Across samples, roughly 60 TRBV and 15 or so TRBJ segments were identified and used for gene usage analysis of CDR3 amino acid clonotypes. COPE and FqMerger were used to merge filtered high-quality paired reads into contigs. BLAST was used to align contigs to IMGT TRBV, TRBD and TRBJ reference genes, with CDR3 defined following IMGT. Clonotypes above 0.1% frequency were classified as highly expanded clones. Repertoire diversity was measured by Shannon entropy, and V-J evenness by the Gini coefficient. A clonotype was considered public if more than one individual shared it. In-frame beta chains were kept once TCRdb had trimmed the public reads at Q25 with fastp and called clones with MiXCR. Rows with one shared CDR3 protein collapse into an entry with the most common genes and DNA. TCRdb assigned the V and J calls; the authors' analysis was not used. Present in this sample are hundreds of thousands of distinct CDR3 sequences, about 14% of which were seen just once. The top ten hold about 9.1% of the sample.

The same data also contributed to another study, on T cells in Graves' hyperthyroidism and ophthalmopathy. The other study reports the following: Stable Graves' hyperthyroidism was defined as no progression to ophthalmopathy during 18 months of follow-up. The hyperthyroidism patients were between 18 and 65 years old and newly diagnosed, with a disease duration of less than 2 months. The study excluded patients with uncontrolled infections, other autoimmune diseases, pregnancy or lactation. Diagnoses relied on clinical symptoms, serum thyroxine and TRAb, thyroid ultrasound and orbital computed tomography. The first round of RT-PCR for the TCR CDR3 was performed with the HTBI primer set and the Qiagen OneStep RT-PCR kit. Blood samples also contained most of the expanded thyroid clonotypes (frequency above 0.001), which suggests that blood repertoires may reflect thyroid immune responses. A model built on a 13 V-J signature distinguished ophthalmopathy from stable hyperthyroidism, reaching around 90% sensitivity and about 81% specificity in cross-validation and 80%/75% in testing. In validation, the model predicted progression to ophthalmopathy with 60% to 71% sensitivity and 72% to 85% specificity, a median of 6.5 months before onset. A discovery cohort of about 96 patients, 43 with Graves' ophthalmopathy and approximately 55 with stable Graves' hyperthyroidism, was used to find distinguishing TCR V-J signatures. Prospective prediction of ophthalmopathy was tested in an independent validation cohort of fewer than 20 hyperthyroidism patients and some 17 patients who later progressed to ophthalmopathy. The 75 to 100 discovery patients were randomly split 7:3 into training and test sets. The study also compared thyroid tissue and blood T-cell repertoires from more than 5 Graves' hyperthyroidism patients. After blood sampling, hyperthyroidism patients were treated with methimazole at a starting dose of 30 mg daily, and ophthalmopathy patients were treated with high-dose intravenous methylprednisolone. A second multiplex PCR round built the libraries, followed by size selection and purification. Libraries were sequenced paired-end with 100 bp reads on an Illumina HiSeq2000. SOAPnuke was used to process the raw data, with reads discarded if the reads contained adapters or uncalled bases, had a mean Phred below 15, or lacked an exact constant-primer or identifier match. COPE v1.2.5 was used to merge high-quality paired reads, and clonotypes were defined as unique nucleotide sequences. Clonotypes were aligned to IMGT TRBV, TRBD and TRBJ reference segments using MiTCR v1.1. Only V-J combinations with frequency above 0.0001, covering about 99% of repertoires, were analysed. A TCS score was defined as the ratio between F50 (clonal expansion) and ExV (chaos), using BLOSUM62-based TCRdist between CDR3 peptides within each V-J. Welch's t-statistics and random forest reduced approximately 520 V-J features to about 12, which were used in a naive Bayes classifier (R e1071). Sample size was not statistically predetermined, and investigators were not blinded to group allocation. The paper reports TCR Vbeta CDR3 sequencing of roughly 140 peripheral blood samples: approximately 41 ophthalmopathy, about 75 hyperthyroidism and about 17 progressor patients.

The chain is assembled from TRBV18 and TRBJ2-7; the D gene identity is not certain. This clonotype originated in a man aged 25 to 40 with Graves disease. Donor details come from another sample of the same person, matched by shared clones. The input for sequencing was peripheral blood mononuclear cells (PBMCs), taken at new diagnosis, from a patient treated with antithyroid drugs. The CDR3 protein: CASSPSSPYEQYF. Here is the DNA: TGTGCCAGCTCCCCATCTTCCCCCTACGAGCAGTACTTC.